Listed here are 9 T cell receptor beta chains from one sample, sequenced in a study of control samples from healthy donors and cancer patients. Sequencing was performed with immunoSEQ multiplex PCR; in TCRdb, only in-frame clones are kept and a portion is missing. This sample has some 150,000 clones, with about 95% found just once. Sample: PBMCs. The receptors originated from a man aged 55 to 69 with colorectal cancer.

V is TRBV27 and J is TRBJ2-5; no clear D. The germline V gene encodes CDR1 MNHEY and CDR2 SMNVEV (reference sequence). The V end lost 2 bases, the J end lost 2 bases, and 12 bases lay between the germline ends. The CDR3 spans 15 residues. The DNA of the CDR3 is TGTGCCAGCAGTTTAGCCGGACGGCTACAAGAGACCCAGTACTTC. As protein: CASSLAGRLQETQYF.

The chain is built from TRBV2 and TRBJ1-2; the D gene is possibly TRBD1 (5 bases). The CDR3 runs to 16 residues. Trimming shortened V by 0 bases and J by 0 bases, and 11 bases separated the two germline ends. Germline V gene lookup returns CDR1 SNHLY and CDR2 FYNNEI. CDR3 residues: CASSEAMQGTNYGYTF. CDR3 in DNA: TGTGCCAGCAGTGAAGCGATGCAGGGCACTAACTATGGCTACACCTTC.

Concerning this clone: No conserved phenylalanine or tryptophan is present at the end of the CDR3, so a read error is the likely explanation. The DNA is omitted, as the CDR3 cannot be located on it reliably, and the CDR3 follows TCRdb's listing. This chain joins TRBV21-1 and TRBJ1-1. TRBV21-1 is annotated as a pseudogene. Including both end residues, the CDR3 is 10 amino acids long. The CDR3 protein is CASSKPVGGL.

The chain has TRBV4-2 and TRBJ1-6; TRBD1 aligns across 7 bases. The germline CDR1 and CDR2 sequences are LGHNA and YNFKEQ. V trimming: 1 base; J trimming: 7 bases; junction bases outside the gene matches: 4. The CDR3 has 15 residues. The CDR3 protein is CASSQVAGGNSPLHF. CDR3 nucleotide sequence: TGTGCCAGCAGCCAAGTTGCAGGGGGAAATTCACCCCTCCACTTT.

The rearrangement uses TRBV3-1 (or the pseudogene TRBV3-2) and TRBJ1-3; D uncertain. The CDR3 totals 14 residues. Germline assignment: CDR1 LGHDT and CDR2 YNNKEL (reference sequence). The V end was cut by 1 base, the J end by 1 base, with 5 bases between. The CDR3 is CASSQGGSGNTIYF. Here the CDR3 DNA reads TGTGCCAGCAGCCAAGGGGGTTCTGGAAACACCATATATTTT.

This clone was seen once. The rearrangement joins TRBV29-1 to TRBJ1-1, with 12 bases lining up with TRBD1. The germline V gene encodes CDR1 SQVTM and CDR2 ANQGSEA. The CDR3 runs 16 residues. Trimming cost V 5 bases and J 0 bases; bases outside gene matches: 7. The DNA for the CDR3 is TGCAGCGTTACCGGGACAGGGGGCCGATTGAACACTGAAGCTTTCTTT. The encoded protein is CSVTGTGGRLNTEAFF.

This sequence joins TRBV19 and TRBJ1-4, with D perhaps TRBD1 (6 bases). Germline V gene lookup returns CDR1 LNHDA and CDR2 SQIVND (reference sequence). Trimming removed 3 bases from V and 4 bases from J, with 9 bases in between. The length of the CDR3 is 14 residues. The CDR3 here is CASSIGGLNEKLFF. In nucleotides, the CDR3 is TGTGCCAGTAGTATTGGGGGCCTTAATGAAAAACTGTTTTTT.

This clone was observed a handful of times. The chain employs TRBV30 and TRBJ1-4; D gene ambiguous. The germline CDR1 and CDR2 sequences are GTSNPN and SVGIG (reference sequence). This CDR3 has 13 amino acids. The V gene lost 2 bases and the J gene lost 6 bases, with 10 bases spanning the gap. The CDR3 DNA follows: TGTGCCTGGAGTCGGGTGACTGATGAAAAACTGTTTTTT. Translating gives CAWSRVTDEKLFF. The full variable domain, in which reference TRBV30 and TRBJ1-4 provide the parts outside the CDR3, is SQTIHQWPATLVQPVGSPLSLECTVEGTSNPNLYWYRQAAGRGLQLLFYSVGIGQISSEVPQNLSASRPQDRQFILSSKKLLLSDSGFYLCAWSRVTDEKLFFGSGTQLSVL.

V gene TRBV10-3 combines with J gene TRBJ1-1; 7 positions agree with TRBD1. CDR3 length: 13 amino acids. With 8 bases clipped from V and 0 bases from J, the junction kept 3 bases outside the gene matches. From germline, CDR1 is ENHRY and CDR2 SYGVKD. The chain's CDR3 is CAIGTDLNTEAFF. The DNA for the CDR3 is TGTGCCATCGGGACAGACCTGAACACTGAAGCTTTCTTT.